The 3 T cell receptor beta chains below were found in one sample sequenced in a study of CD8 T cells in ankylosing spondylitis. Study-level results: Typical of ankylosing spondylitis blood, it appeared, was a TCR beta motif of several highly homologous variants.

The antigens for these receptors are not known. MiXCR was run by TCRdb on the 5' RACE reads, yielding one entry per CDR3 protein. This table has around 890,000 distinct CDR3 sequences, approximately 12% appearing once. The source material was blood, either unsorted or a sorted T cell fraction (not recorded which). The receptors derive from a male donor with ankylosing spondylitis.

This clonotype was counted between two and nine times. The V and J genes are TRBV15 and TRBJ2-1; TRBD2 matches at 7 bases. The length of the CDR3 is 17 residues. Germline trimming cut 1 base from V and 0 bases from J; bases unmatched to any gene: 6. Germline CDR1 and CDR2: LNHNV and YYDKDF (reference sequence). CDR3 protein: CATSRGAGTGSYNEQFF. The DNA of the CDR3 is TGTGCCACCAGCAGAGGAGCGGGAACGGGCTCCTACAATGAGCAGTTCTTC.

This clonotype was seen ten or more times. V usage is TRBV4-2 and J usage is TRBJ2-2; 8 nucleotides agree with TRBD2. Looked up from germline, CDR1 is LGHNA and CDR2 is YNFKEQ. The CDR3 totals 15 residues. J was trimmed by 7 bases and V by 4 bases; bases with no gene match: 8. As DNA, the CDR3 is TGTGCCAGCAGCCTAAATAGCGGGGTTGGCGGGGAGCTGTTTTTT. Translation: CASSLNSGVGGELFF.

The rearrangement joins TRBV30 to TRBJ2-2; possibly TRBD2 for D (6 bases). Per germline, CDR1 GTSNPN and CDR2 SVGIG (reference sequence). V was cut by 3 bases and J by 7 bases, with 15 bases left in between. This CDR3 is built from 14 residues. The CDR3 here is CAWSGGPGIGELFF. CDR3 nucleotides: TGTGCCTGGAGCGGGGGTCCCGGGATCGGGGAGCTGTTTTTT.